Included here is one T cell receptor beta chain sequence, with context. This sample was taken from a study of T cell changes during pregnancy in multiple sclerosis. This CDR3 comprises 11 residues. With V trimmed by 6 bases and J by 2 bases, 0 bases remained unmatched. CDR1 and CDR2 (germline): SQVTM, ANQGSEA. TCRdb keeps only in-frame clones here, not all; method: immunoSEQ multiplex PCR. The sample lists about 77,000 clones; approximately 91% were seen once. Sequenced here: peripheral blood, sampled before pregnancy. The source is a female donor with multiple sclerosis, enrolled in a pregnancy study. This sequence joins TRBV29-1 and TRBJ1-2, with 7 bases lining up with TRBD1. DNA for the CDR3: TGCAGCGTGGGACAGAACTATGGCTACACCTTC. It specifies CSVGQNYGYTF. Based on the CDR3 plus reference TRBV29-1 and TRBJ1-2, the full variable domain is SAVISQKPSRDICQRGTSLTIQCQVDSQVTMMFWYRQQPGQSLTLIATANQGSEATYESGFVIDKFPISRPNLTFSTLTVSNMSPEDSSIYLCSVGQNYGYTFGSGTRLTVV.